The 14 T cell receptor beta chains below all came from one sample that was sequenced in a study of OX40 agonist ivuxolimab in advanced cancers. TCRdb keeps only in-frame clones here, not all; method: immunoSEQ multiplex PCR. The sample holds some 16,000 clones, about 75% seen once. Sequences were derived from CD4+ or CD8+ T cells sorted from blood, sampled in a trial of the OX40 agonist ivuxolimab. These receptors all stem from an adult with an advanced solid tumor such as melanoma, head and neck, liver or kidney cancer.

This rearrangement joins TRBV6-4 to TRBJ2-5, with TRBD2 matching over 14 bases. This CDR3 has 19 amino acids. CDR1 is MRHNA and CDR2 is SNTAGT in the germline V gene. Trimming took 1 base from V and 5 from J; bases not matched to a gene: 12. CDR3 sequence (DNA): TGTGCCAGCAGTGACTTTCGGAGACTAGCGGGGGGGGCGTGTGAGACCCAGTACTTC. Amino acids: CASSDFRRLAGGACETQYF.

J is TRBJ2-1 and V is TRBV4-1; D perhaps matches TRBD2 (5 bases). This CDR3 region has 15 residues. From germline, CDR1 is MGHRA and CDR2 YSYEKL. V was pared by 4 bases and J by 4 bases, with 14 bases between. CDR3 sequence reads: CASSLPSGEYNEQFF. CDR3 nucleotide sequence: TGCGCCAGCAGCCTCCCCAGCGGCGAATACAATGAGCAGTTCTTC.

This chain uses TRBV4-3 with TRBJ2-1; D is possibly TRBD2 (6 bases). Germline V CDR1 and CDR2: LGHNA, YSLEER. V lost 3 bases to trimming and J lost 8 bases, with 14 bases between them. The CDR3 consists of 14 residues. CDR3 region: CASSHGSSVDEQFF. Written as DNA, the CDR3 is TGCGCCAGCAGCCATGGGTCTAGCGTCGATGAGCAGTTCTTC.

This clone was picked up a small number of times. The CDR3 DNA reads as TGTGCCAGCAGCGAGGCAGGGGATGAGCAGTTCTTC. Protein: CASSEAGDEQFF. This chain links TRBV5-4 with TRBJ2-1, with D possibly TRBD1 on 6 matching bases. The length of the CDR3 is 12 residues. CDR1 and CDR2 (germline): SGHNT, YYREEE (reference sequence). Trimming removed 4 bases from V and 8 bases from J, with 10 bases in between.

This chain joins TRBV4-1 and TRBJ2-7, with TRBD2 as a possible D gene (6 bases). Per germline, CDR1 MGHRA and CDR2 YSYEKL. The CDR3 covers 15 residues. Trimming pared 6 bases from V and 0 bases from J, leaving 15 bases between. The CDR3 loop is CASSYDPSASYEQYF. In nucleotides, the CDR3 is TGCGCCAGCAGTTATGACCCTAGCGCCTCCTACGAGCAGTACTTC.

J is TRBJ2-7 and V is TRBV7-6; D remains ambiguous. The V end was cut by 3 bases, the J end by 2 bases, with 5 bases between. The germline V gene encodes CDR1 SGHVS and CDR2 FNYEAQ. The CDR3 covers 12 residues. The CDR3 DNA reads as TGTGCCAGCAGCTTTAGCCCCTACGAGCAGTACTTC. It yields the protein CASSFSPYEQYF.

The sample holds one count of this clone. The chain joins TRBV4-1 to TRBJ1-4; D is possibly TRBD1 (5 bases). Trimming left V 0 bases short and J 2 bases short, with 19 bases between. This CDR3 is built from 19 residues. Germline V gene sequence: CDR1 MGHRA, CDR2 YSYEKL. CDR3 sequence: CASSQEGWPTTVTNEKLFF. The CDR3 region has the DNA TGCGCCAGCAGCCAAGAAGGATGGCCGACGACAGTTACTAATGAAAAACTGTTTTTT.

This chain connects TRBV5-4 to TRBJ2-1, with 12 bases matching TRBD2. Unmatched junction bases numbered 7, after V lost 0 bases and J lost 6 bases. The CDR3 is 17 residues long. Germline CDR1 SGHNT, CDR2 YYREEE (reference sequence). The CDR3 sequence is CASSLEASGGAINEQFF. The DNA for the CDR3 is TGTGCCAGCAGCTTGGAGGCTAGCGGGGGGGCCATCAATGAGCAGTTCTTC.

This clone was counted a few times. This chain uses TRBV7-2 with TRBJ2-1; no clear D. There are 13 residues in the CDR3. Trimming shortened V by 4 bases and J by 6 bases, and 10 bases separated the two germline ends. CDR1 and CDR2 from the germline V gene are SGHTA and FQGNSA. The CDR3 here is CASSSQWGNEQFF. DNA of the CDR3: TGTGCCAGCAGCTCTCAGTGGGGCAATGAGCAGTTCTTC.

In its sample, this clone was seen once. This chain links TRBV4-3 with TRBJ1-4; D perhaps matches TRBD1 (5 bases). Germline-derived CDR1 and CDR2 are LGHNA and YSLEER. The CDR3 is made up of 12 amino acids. V gave up 8 bases and J gave up 4 bases, with 8 bases separating them. The CDR3 region is CASPGGNEKLFF. The CDR3 bases are TGCGCCAGCCCGGGGGGTAATGAAAAACTGTTTTTT.

J is TRBJ2-2 and V is TRBV7-8; unclear D gene. Germline CDR1 and CDR2: SGHVS and FQNEAQ. This CDR3 spans 11 amino acids. The V end was cut by 8 bases, the J end by 3 bases, with 4 bases between. The CDR3 here is CASGYTGELFF. The CDR3 nucleotides read TGTGCCAGCGGCTACACCGGGGAGCTGTTTTTT.

The gene calls are TRBV7-8 and TRBJ1-3, with a tentative D call TRBD1 (6 bases). The germline V gene has CDR1 SGHVS and CDR2 FQNEAQ. The length of the CDR3 is 17 residues. V gave up 2 bases and J gave up 2 bases, with 16 bases separating them. For the CDR3, the DNA is TGTGCCAGCAGCTTACGGAAACAGGGAGAGACTGGAAACACCATATATTTT. This translates into CASSLRKQGETGNTIYF. The variable domain in full, completed from reference TRBV7-8 and TRBJ1-3, reads GAGVSQSPRYKVAKRGQDVALRCDPISGHVSLFWYQQALGQGPEFLTYFQNEAQLDKSGLPSDRFFAERPEGSVSTLKIQRTQQEDSAVYLCASSLRKQGETGNTIYFGEGSWLTVV.

This chain links TRBV11-3 with TRBJ2-5; D is uncertain. The CDR3 is 14 amino acids. The V end lost 4 bases, the J end lost 9 bases, and 18 bases lay between the germline ends. Germline loops: CDR1 SGHNT, CDR2 YENEEA. As DNA, the CDR3 is TGTGCCAGCAGCTCAGGAACAGAGTTGTGGGCCCAGTACTTC. Encoded protein: CASSSGTELWAQYF.

This clone was recorded once. The chain links TRBV5-1 to TRBJ2-2, with 12 bases aligning to TRBD1. This CDR3 contains 17 residues. Trimming cost V 4 bases and J 6 bases; bases outside gene matches: 10. Germline assignment: CDR1 SGHRS and CDR2 YFSETQ. The CDR3 DNA reads as TGCGCCAGCAGCCACCCTTGGGACAGGGGGCCGTCCGGGGAGCTGTTTTTT. This translates into CASSHPWDRGPSGELFF.